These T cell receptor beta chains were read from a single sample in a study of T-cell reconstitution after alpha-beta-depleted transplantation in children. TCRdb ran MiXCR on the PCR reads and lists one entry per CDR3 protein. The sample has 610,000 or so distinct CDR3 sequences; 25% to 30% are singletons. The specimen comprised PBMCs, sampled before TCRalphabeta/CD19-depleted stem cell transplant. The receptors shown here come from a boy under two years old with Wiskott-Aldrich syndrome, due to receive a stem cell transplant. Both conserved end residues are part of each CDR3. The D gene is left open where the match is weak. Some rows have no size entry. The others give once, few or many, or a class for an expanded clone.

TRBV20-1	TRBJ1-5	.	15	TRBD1	TGCAGTGCTAGTTTGGGACAGAATTTCGATCAGCCCCAGCATTTT	CSASLGQNFDQPQHF
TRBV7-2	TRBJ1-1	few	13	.	TGTGCCAGCAAGAGGGGGGCCGGCACTGAAGCTTTCTTT	CASKRGAGTEAFF
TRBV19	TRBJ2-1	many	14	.	TGTGCCAGTAGTATAAAAGGGTCTGTCAATGAGCAGTTCTTC	CASSIKGSVNEQFF
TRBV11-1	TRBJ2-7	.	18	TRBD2	TGTGCCAGCAGCTTAGCGGGTATCAGGACTAGCGGGAGGTACGAGCAGTACTTC	CASSLAGIRTSGRYEQYF
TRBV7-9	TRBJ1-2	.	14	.	TGTGCCAGCAGCTTAGGCGGCGGACTCTATGGCTACACCTTC	CASSLGGGLYGYTF
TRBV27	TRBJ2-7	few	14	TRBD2	TGTGCCAGCAGTAGACTAGCGGGAGGATCCGAGCAGTACTTC	CASSRLAGGSEQYF
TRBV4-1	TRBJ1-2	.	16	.	TGCGCCAGCAGCCCCTACGAAGCGGGGGCGAACGATGGCTACACCTTC	CASSPYEAGANDGYTF
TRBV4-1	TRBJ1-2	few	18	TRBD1	TGCGCCAGCAGCCAAGAGGCCAGGGGGCGCCCAATTAACTATGGCTACACCTTC	CASSQEARGRPINYGYTF
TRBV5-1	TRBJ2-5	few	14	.	TGCGCCAGCAGCCCACGGGGTTTCCAAGAGACCCAGTACTTC	CASSPRGFQETQYF
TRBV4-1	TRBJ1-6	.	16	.	TGCGCCAGCAGCCAAGGATGGGACGGACATAATTCACCCCTCCACTTT	CASSQGWDGHNSPLHF
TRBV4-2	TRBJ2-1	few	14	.	TGTGCCAGCAGCCAAGATCTTGGAGTGCTCCAGCAGTTCTTC	CASSQDLGVLQQFF
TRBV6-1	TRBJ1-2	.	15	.	TGTGCCAGCAGTGCACGACAGAGTTCAAACTATGGCTACACCTTC	CASSARQSSNYGYTF
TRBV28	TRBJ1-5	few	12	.	TGTGCCAGCAGTTTTAGATATCAGCCCCAGCATTTT	CASSFRYQPQHF
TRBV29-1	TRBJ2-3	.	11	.	TGCAGCGTTGGTTCATCTGATACGCAGTATTTT	CSVGSSDTQYF
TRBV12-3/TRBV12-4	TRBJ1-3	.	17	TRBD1	TGTGCCAGCAGTTTCGGGACAGGGGCCCTCTCTGGAAACACCATATATTTT	CASSFGTGALSGNTIYF
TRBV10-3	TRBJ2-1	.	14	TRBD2	TGTGCCATCAGGACTAGCGGGGCCGACAATGAGCAGTTCTTC	CAIRTSGADNEQFF
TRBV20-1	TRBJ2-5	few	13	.	TGCAGTGCTATCCTGCCGGGCCTAGAGACCCAGTACTTC	CSAILPGLETQYF
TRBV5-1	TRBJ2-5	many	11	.	TGTGCCAGCAGCAGAGAAGAGACCCAGTACTTC	CASSREETQYF
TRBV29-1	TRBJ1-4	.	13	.	TGCAGCGTTAATTTTAGGGGACGCGAAAAACTGTTTTTT	CSVNFRGREKLFF
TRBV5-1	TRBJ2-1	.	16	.	TGCGCCAGCAGCTTGGAAGGGATCCCCCAGTACAATGAGCAGTTCTTC	CASSLEGIPQYNEQFF
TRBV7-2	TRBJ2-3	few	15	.	TGTGCCAGCAGCTTAGGGGGCCATCCCACAGATACGCAGTATTTT	CASSLGGHPTDTQYF
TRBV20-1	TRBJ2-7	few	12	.	TGCAGTGCTCCCGGGCAGGGCCGCGAGCAGTACTTC	CSAPGQGREQYF
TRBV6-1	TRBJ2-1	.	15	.	TGTGCCAGCAGTGAACCGGGACGGACCTACAATGAGCAGTTCTTC	CASSEPGRTYNEQFF
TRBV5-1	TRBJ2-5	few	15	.	TGCGCCAGCAGCAGTAACGGGCCCGGCCATGAGACCCAGTACTTC	CASSSNGPGHETQYF
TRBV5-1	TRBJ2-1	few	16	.	TGCGCCAGCAGCTTGAGCCTGTGGAGCTCCTACAATGAGCAGTTCTTC	CASSLSLWSSYNEQFF
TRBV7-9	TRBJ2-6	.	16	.	TGTGCCAGCAGCTTAGCGAGGGGTGGTGGGGCCAACGTCCTGACTTTC	CASSLARGGGANVLTF
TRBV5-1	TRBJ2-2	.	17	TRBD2	TGCGCCAGCAGCTTGGCGGCGGGAGCACGGGCCACCGGGGAGCTGTTTTTT	CASSLAAGARATGELFF
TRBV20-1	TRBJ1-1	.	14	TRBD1	TGCAGTGCTGATATCGGGACAGCGAACACTGAAGCTTTCTTT	CSADIGTANTEAFF
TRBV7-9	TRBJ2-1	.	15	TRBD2	TGTGCCAGCAGCTCCGGGACTAGCGTAGCCAATGAGCAGTTCTTC	CASSSGTSVANEQFF
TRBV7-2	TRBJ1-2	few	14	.	TGTGCCAGCAGCTTAGTGGGGATCCAGTATGGCTACACCTTC	CASSLVGIQYGYTF
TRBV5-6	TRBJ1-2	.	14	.	TGTGCCAGCAGCTTGGATTACAGCAACTATGGCTACACCTTC	CASSLDYSNYGYTF
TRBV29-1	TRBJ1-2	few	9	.	TGCAGCGTTGGGGAAGGCTACACCTTC	CSVGEGYTF
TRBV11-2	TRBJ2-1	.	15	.	TGTGCCAGCAGCTTCGTCAGCCTATCCTACAATGAGCAGTTCTTC	CASSFVSLSYNEQFF
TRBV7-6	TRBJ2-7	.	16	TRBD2	TGTGCCAGCAGCCGGGGGACTAGCGGGACCTACTACGAGCAGTACTTC	CASSRGTSGTYYEQYF
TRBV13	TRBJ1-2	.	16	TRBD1	TGTGCCAGCAGCTTCGGACAGGGGGCGCTGAACTATGGCTACACCTTC	CASSFGQGALNYGYTF
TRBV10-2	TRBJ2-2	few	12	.	TGCGCCAGCAGTGTGAAGGCCGGGGAGCTGTTTTTT	CASSVKAGELFF
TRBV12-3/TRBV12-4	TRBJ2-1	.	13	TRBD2	TGTGCCAGCACAGCGGGAAGGTACAATGAGCAGTTCTTC	CASTAGRYNEQFF
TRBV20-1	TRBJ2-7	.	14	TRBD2	TGCAGTGCTAGTTTGCCGGGAGGGCGTTTCGAGCAGTACTTC	CSASLPGGRFEQYF
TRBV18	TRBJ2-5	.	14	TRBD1	TGTCCCAGCTCACCGGGACAGTACCAAGAGACCCAGTACTTC	CPSSPGQYQETQYF
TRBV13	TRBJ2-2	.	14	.	TGTGCCAGCAGCTTAAGACTTCGCACCGGGGAGCTGTTTTTT	CASSLRLRTGELFF
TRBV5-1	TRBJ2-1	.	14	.	TGCGCCAGTTTCGAGTTGTCGGGGCTAAATGAGCAGTTCTTC	CASFELSGLNEQFF
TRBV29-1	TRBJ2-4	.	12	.	TGCAGCGTTCGTCAGACCAAAAACATTCAGTACTTC	CSVRQTKNIQYF
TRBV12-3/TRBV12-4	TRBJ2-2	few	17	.	TGTGCCAGCAGCCACGATTCCCCCGGGAACAGGAAGGGGGAGCTGTTTTTT	CASSHDSPGNRKGELFF
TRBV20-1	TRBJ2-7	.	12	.	TGCAGTGCTAGTAGGGGAGCGTACGAGCAGTACTTC	CSASRGAYEQYF
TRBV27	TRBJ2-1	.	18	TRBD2	TGTGCCAGCAGTCCGCGACTAGCGGGAGGAGGTTGGAGGGATGAGCAGTTCTTC	CASSPRLAGGGWRDEQFF
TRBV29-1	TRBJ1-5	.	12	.	TGCAGCGCCGGGACACTGGATCAGCCCCAGCATTTT	CSAGTLDQPQHF
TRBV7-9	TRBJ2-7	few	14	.	TGTGCCAGCAGCTATACTAGTGACTCCTACGAGCAGTACTTC	CASSYTSDSYEQYF
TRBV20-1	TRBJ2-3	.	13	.	TGCAGTGCCTCACCCGTCGTGACAGATACGCAGTATTTT	CSASPVVTDTQYF
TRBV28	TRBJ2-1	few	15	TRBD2	TGTGCCAGCAGCTTTAGCGGGAGGATATACAATGAGCAGTTCTTC	CASSFSGRIYNEQFF
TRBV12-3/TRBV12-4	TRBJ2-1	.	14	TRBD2	TGTGCCAGCACCTCGGGACTAGCGTCGGATGAGCAGTTCTTC	CASTSGLASDEQFF